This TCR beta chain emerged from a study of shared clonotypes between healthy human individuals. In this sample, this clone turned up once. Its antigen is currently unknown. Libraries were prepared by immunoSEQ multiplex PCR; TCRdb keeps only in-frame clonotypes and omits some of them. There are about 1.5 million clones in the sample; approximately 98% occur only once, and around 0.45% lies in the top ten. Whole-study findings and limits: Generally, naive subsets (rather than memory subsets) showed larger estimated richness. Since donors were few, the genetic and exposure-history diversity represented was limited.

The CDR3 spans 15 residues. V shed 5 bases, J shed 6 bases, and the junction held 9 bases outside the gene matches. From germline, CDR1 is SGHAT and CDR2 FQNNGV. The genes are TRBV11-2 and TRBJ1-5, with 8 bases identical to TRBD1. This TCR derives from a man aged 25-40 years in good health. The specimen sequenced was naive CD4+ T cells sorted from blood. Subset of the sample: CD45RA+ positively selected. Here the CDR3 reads CASSPTTGASQPQHF. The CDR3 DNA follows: TGTGCCAGCAGCCCCACGACAGGGGCGAGTCAGCCCCAGCATTTT.